These 7 T cell receptor beta chains share one sample of origin, sequenced in a study of blood T cell repertoires in COVID-19. Here immunoSEQ multiplex PCR was the method, and the copy in TCRdb shows in-frame clones only, minus some. The sample carries about 400,000 clones, 70% to 90% recorded once. The sequenced sample consisted of PBMCs or T cells enriched from blood (not recorded which). The source of these receptors is a middle-aged woman with acute COVID-19.

The rearrangement links TRBV25-1 to TRBJ1-4; D call uncertain. The CDR3 covers 14 residues. Germline CDR1 and CDR2: MGHDK and SYGVNS. Trimming removed 8 bases at V and 0 bases at J, with 10 bases between. The chain's CDR3 is CASRASATNEKLFF. CDR3 nucleotides: TGTGCCAGCCGAGCGAGTGCAACTAATGAAAAACTGTTTTTT.

The V call is TRBV5-1, the J call TRBJ1-1; a weak D match, TRBD1 (6 bases). V dropped 0 bases and J dropped 0 bases, with 9 bases sitting between them. The CDR3 contains 15 residues. CDR1 is SGHRS, CDR2 YFSETQ, per germline. CDR3 amino acids: CASSLEGTLNTEAFF. CDR3 DNA sequence: TGCGCCAGCAGCTTGGAAGGGACACTGAACACTGAAGCTTTCTTT.

This chain connects TRBV5-1 to TRBJ2-1, with TRBD1 matching 7 bases. Germline V lookup: CDR1 SGHRS, CDR2 YFSETQ. The CDR3 totals 16 residues. The V segment lost 3 bases and the J segment 1 base; nucleotides outside the gene matches: 7. CDR3 nucleotides: TGCGCCAGCAGCTCGACGGGACAGCCATCCTACAATGAGCAGTTCTTC. The encoded protein is CASSSTGQPSYNEQFF. The whole variable domain, filled in from reference TRBV5-1 and TRBJ2-1, reads KAGVTQTPRYLIKTRGQQVTLSCSPISGHRSVSWYQQTPGQGLQFLFEYFSETQRNKGNFPGRFSGRQFSNSRSEMNVSTLELGDSALYLCASSSTGQPSYNEQFFGPGTRLTVL.

This chain links TRBV11-3 with TRBJ2-7; 7 bases are a match to TRBD1. V lost 5 bases, J lost 6 bases, and 7 bases stayed unmatched. The germline gives CDR1 SGHNT, CDR2 YENEEA. The length of the CDR3 is 13 residues. The CDR3 region has the DNA TGTGCCAGCAGCCCAGGGGGAGTTGGCGAGCAGTACTTC. It encodes CASSPGGVGEQYF.

The chain combines TRBV5-6 with TRBJ1-2, with 11 nucleotides matching TRBD1. The trim removed 4 bases at V and 3 bases at J, leaving 11 bases unmatched. This CDR3 contains 17 residues. Germline CDR1 SGHDT, CDR2 YYEEEE. CDR3 nucleotide sequence: TGTGCCAGCAGCCCTAGGACAGGGGGCATTAGTTACTATGGCTACACCTTC. As protein: CASSPRTGGISYYGYTF.

Turning to this clone: Other nucleotide sequences from this sample produce the same CDR3. The chain carries TRBV2 and TRBJ2-2; 9 nucleotides align to TRBD1. The CDR3 sequence is 15 residues long. Germline V gene sequence: CDR1 SNHLY, CDR2 FYNNEI. V trimming: 6 bases; J trimming: 3 bases; junction bases outside the gene matches: 5. Here the CDR3 DNA reads TGTGCCAGCAGGGGGGGACAGGGAGACACCGGGGAGCTGTTTTTT. This gives the protein CASRGGQGDTGELFF.

V usage is TRBV18 and J usage is TRBJ1-2; the match to TRBD1 covers 8 bases. V trimming: 3 bases; J trimming: 6 bases; junction bases outside the gene matches: 3. Germline loops: CDR1 KGHSH, CDR2 LQKENI. This CDR3 contains 13 residues. CDR3 sequence: CASSPAGGDGYTF. The CDR3 bases are TGTGCCAGCTCACCGGCAGGGGGCGATGGCTACACCTTC.